The next 2 T cell receptor beta chains were all read from a single sample in a study of cytomegalovirus exposure and HLA in healthy donors. The PCR employed 60 Vbeta primers together with 13 Jbeta primers. TCRdb's copy holds only in-frame clones and misses some; the assay was immunoSEQ multiplex PCR. The sample carries 100,000 to 150,000 clones, roughly 80% recorded once. Input material: PBMCs. The receptors derive from a man aged 25-45 years in good health and CMV-seropositive.

With respect to this clone: An end of the junction differs from the germline gene, which may be a read error. The rearrangement links TRBV6-4 to TRBJ2-6, with a weak D call TRBD1 (5 bases). CDR1 and CDR2 from the germline V gene are MRHNA and SNTAGT. This CDR3 comprises 14 residues. The CDR3 coding sequence is TGTGCCAGCAGTCAAGAGTCTGGGGCCAACGGCCTGACTTTC. The encoded protein is CASSQESGANGLTF.

This chain joins TRBV4-1 and TRBJ1-2; TRBD1 aligns across 10 bases. Trimming removed 0 bases from V and 6 bases from J; junction bases left unmatched: 1. Germline V gives CDR1 MGHRA, CDR2 YSYEKL. There are 14 residues in the CDR3. CDR3 amino acids: CASSQEGQGDGYTF. The CDR3 nucleotides read TGCGCCAGCAGCCAAGAAGGACAGGGGGATGGCTACACCTTC.